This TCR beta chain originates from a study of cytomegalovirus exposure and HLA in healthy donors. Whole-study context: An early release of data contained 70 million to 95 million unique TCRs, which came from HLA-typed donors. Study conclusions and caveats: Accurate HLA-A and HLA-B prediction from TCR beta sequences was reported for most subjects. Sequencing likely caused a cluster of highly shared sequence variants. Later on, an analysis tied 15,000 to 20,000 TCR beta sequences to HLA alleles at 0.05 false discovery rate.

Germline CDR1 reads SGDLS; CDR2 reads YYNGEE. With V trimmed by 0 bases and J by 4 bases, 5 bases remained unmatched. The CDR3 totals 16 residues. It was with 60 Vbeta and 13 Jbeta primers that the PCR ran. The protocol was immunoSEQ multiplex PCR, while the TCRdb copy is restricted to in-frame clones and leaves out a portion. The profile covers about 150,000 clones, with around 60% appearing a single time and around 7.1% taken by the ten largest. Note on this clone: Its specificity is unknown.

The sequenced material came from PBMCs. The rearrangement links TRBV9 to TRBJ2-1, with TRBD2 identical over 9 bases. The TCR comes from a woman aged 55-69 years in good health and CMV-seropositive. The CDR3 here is CASSVEGLAQYNEQFF. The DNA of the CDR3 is TGTGCCAGCAGCGTAGAGGGACTAGCACAATACAATGAGCAGTTCTTC. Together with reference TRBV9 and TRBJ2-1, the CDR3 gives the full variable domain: DSGVTQTPKHLITATGQRVTLRCSPRSGDLSVYWYQQSLDQGLQFLIQYYNGEERAKGNILERFSAQQFPDLHSELNLSSLELGDSALYFCASSVEGLAQYNEQFFGPGTRLTVL.